One T cell receptor (beta chain) is described in this entry. Its antigen remains unidentified. This sample is part of a study of CD8 T cells in ankylosing spondylitis. Overall study findings and caveats: Peripheral blood held disease-linked clones only at relatively low frequency, and these were CD8+. A motif in TCR beta, a set of seven to nine highly homologous variants, appeared characteristic of ankylosing spondylitis blood. Reportedly, significant enrichment of disease-linked clones occurred in matched ankylosing spondylitis synovial fluid.

The CDR3 is made up of 14 amino acids. Per germline, CDR1 LGHNT and CDR2 FRNRAP. J lost 4 bases, V lost 1 base, and 3 bases had no gene match. In making TCR beta libraries, quantitative 5'-RACE with molecular barcodes was used. A single record per CDR3 protein comes from TCRdb applying MiXCR to the 5' RACE reads. Seen here are 250,000 or so distinct CDR3 sequences, about 18% observed once, and the top ten hold less than 35%. The source material was blood, either unsorted or a sorted T cell fraction (not recorded which). This clonotype was sampled from a male donor with ankylosing spondylitis or in good health (not recorded which). The J gene is TRBJ1-1, the V gene TRBV12-5; the match to TRBD1 covers 7 bases. The chain's CDR3 is CASGLEPGGTEAFF. The DNA for the CDR3 is TGTGCTAGTGGTTTGGAGCCAGGGGGCACTGAAGCTTTCTTT.